This is a list of T cell receptor beta chains from one sample in a study of post-analysis software for immune sequencing data. One entry per CDR3 protein results from TCRdb running MiXCR on the PCR reads. The sample lists about 430,000 distinct CDR3 sequences, approximately 37% occurring once. The sequencing sample was made of blood. The receptors stem from a girl aged 2-10 years with multiple sclerosis. Each CDR3 is given without its conserved first and last residue. The order of the fields is CDR3 length, V gene, J gene, CDR3 protein.

length: 12
V: TRBV20-1
J: TRBJ2-7
CDR3: SAPLGGGTYEQY

length: 13
V: TRBV7-3
J: TRBJ1-1
CDR3: ASSLVRQGYTEAF

length: 16
V: TRBV6-5
J: TRBJ1-2
CDR3: ASSYWGRGESGVYGYT

length: 13
V: TRBV4-1
J: TRBJ1-4
CDR3: ASSQVTDHNEKLF

length: 11
V: TRBV7-9
J: TRBJ2-7
CDR3: ASRKAGVDEQY

length: 11
V: TRBV3-1
J: TRBJ2-3
CDR3: ASSIQFSDTQY

length: 13
V: TRBV20-1
J: TRBJ2-3
CDR3: SANHRDRDPDTQY

length: 11
V: TRBV5-5
J: TRBJ1-2
CDR3: ASSLTGWYGYT

length: 10
V: TRBV20-1
J: TRBJ1-2
CDR3: SASGGRYGYT

length: 11
V: TRBV12-3/TRBV12-4
J: TRBJ1-2
CDR3: ASSFSQDYGYT

length: 16
V: TRBV6-5
J: -
CDR3: ASSSLRVRDRGWGEQY

length: 13
V: TRBV7-8
J: TRBJ2-7
CDR3: ASSLGRDGAYEQY

length: 9
V: TRBV25-1
J: TRBJ2-1
CDR3: ASTQWNEQF

length: 13
V: TRBV12-3/TRBV12-4
J: TRBJ2-3
CDR3: ASSPLGSATDTQY

length: 11
V: TRBV5-1
J: TRBJ2-1
CDR3: ASSWTENNEQF

length: 14
V: TRBV20-1
J: TRBJ2-5
CDR3: SARDMAASESETQY

length: 14
V: TRBV7-8
J: TRBJ2-7
CDR3: ASSLSWTGSSYEQY

length: 13
V: TRBV29-1
J: TRBJ2-1
CDR3: SVEVGRPSYNEQF

length: 14
V: TRBV28
J: TRBJ2-3
CDR3: ASNPGQAPGGDTQY

length: 11
V: TRBV9
J: TRBJ2-3
CDR3: ASSVVHTDTQY

length: 11
V: TRBV20-1
J: -
CDR3: SAPLALGETQY

length: 11
V: TRBV6-6
J: TRBJ1-4
CDR3: ASTPDRQEKLF

length: 18
V: TRBV6-4
J: TRBJ1-5
CDR3: ASSDHPNRDRPLPYQPQH

length: 15
V: TRBV12-3/TRBV12-4
J: TRBJ2-1
CDR3: ASSPRGTSGGLDEQF

length: 13
V: TRBV11-2
J: TRBJ1-2
CDR3: ASSFQDSASYGYT

length: 11
V: TRBV29-1
J: TRBJ2-1
CDR3: SVELHTYNEQF

length: 13
V: TRBV6-6
J: TRBJ2-7
CDR3: ASSYWVAGGLEQY

length: 10
V: TRBV20-1
J: TRBJ1-2
CDR3: SARSQGDGYT

length: 13
V: TRBV20-1
J: TRBJ1-2
CDR3: SASAAGTVNYGYT

length: 12
V: TRBV7-6
J: TRBJ1-1
CDR3: ASSFPGQGTEAF

length: 11
V: TRBV12-3/TRBV12-4
J: TRBJ1-1
CDR3: ASSLRRDTEAF

length: 16
V: TRBV10-3
J: TRBJ2-3
CDR3: AISESSPSQPLGDTQY

length: 14
V: TRBV6-6
J: TRBJ1-6
CDR3: TSSYSGGGHNSPLH

length: 13
V: TRBV29-1
J: TRBJ2-1
CDR3: SVTLLAGEWDEQF

length: 14
V: TRBV28
J: TRBJ2-1
CDR3: ASSLELAGGRNEQF

length: 11
V: TRBV24-1
J: TRBJ1-5
CDR3: ATSEWGGQPQH

length: 11
V: TRBV20-1
J: TRBJ1-2
CDR3: SASLQGLDGYT

length: 11
V: TRBV5-8
J: TRBJ1-2
CDR3: AGKLGSAYGYT

length: 7
V: TRBV27
J: TRBJ2-5
CDR3: ASRGTQY

length: 12
V: TRBV6-5
J: TRBJ2-7
CDR3: ASSYSTASYEQY

length: 15
V: TRBV6-5
J: TRBJ2-3
CDR3: ASSYQTDRMIADTQY

length: 15
V: TRBV4-1
J: TRBJ1-5
CDR3: ASSQVTWTGVDQPQH